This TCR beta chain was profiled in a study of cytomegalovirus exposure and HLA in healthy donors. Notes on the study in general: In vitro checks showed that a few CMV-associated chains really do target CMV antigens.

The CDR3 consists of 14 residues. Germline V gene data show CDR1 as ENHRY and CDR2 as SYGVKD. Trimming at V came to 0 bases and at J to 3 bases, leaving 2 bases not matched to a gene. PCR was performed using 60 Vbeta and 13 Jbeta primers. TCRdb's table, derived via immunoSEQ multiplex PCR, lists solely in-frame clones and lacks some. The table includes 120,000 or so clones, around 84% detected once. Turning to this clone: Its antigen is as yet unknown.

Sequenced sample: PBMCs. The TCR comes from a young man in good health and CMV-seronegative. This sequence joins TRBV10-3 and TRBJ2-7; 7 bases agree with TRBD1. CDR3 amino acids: CAISESTGSYEQYF. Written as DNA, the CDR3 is TGTGCCATCAGTGAGTCGACAGGGAGCTACGAGCAGTACTTC.